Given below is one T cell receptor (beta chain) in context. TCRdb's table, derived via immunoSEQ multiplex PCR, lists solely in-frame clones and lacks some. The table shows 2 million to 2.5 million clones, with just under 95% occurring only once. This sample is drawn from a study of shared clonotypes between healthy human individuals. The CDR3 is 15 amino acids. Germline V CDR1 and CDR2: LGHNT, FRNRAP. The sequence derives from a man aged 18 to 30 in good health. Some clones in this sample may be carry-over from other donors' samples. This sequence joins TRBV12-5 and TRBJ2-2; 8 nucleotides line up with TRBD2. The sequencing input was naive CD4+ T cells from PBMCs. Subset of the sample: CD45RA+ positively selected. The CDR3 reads CATGRGGANTGELFF. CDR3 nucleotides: TGTGCCACCGGGAGGGGCGGGGCGAACACCGGGGAGCTGTTTTTT.